The T cell receptor (beta chain) under discussion was sequenced for a study of T cell changes during pregnancy in multiple sclerosis. CDR1 and CDR2 (germline): MNHNS, SASEGT. The CDR3 totals 12 residues. Trimming stripped 6 bases from V and 4 bases from J, with 7 bases between. This clone was seen once. TCRdb keeps only in-frame clones here, not all; method: immunoSEQ multiplex PCR. The table has fewer than 35,000 clones, 90% seen once. The sequencing here drew on CD4+ T cells from peripheral blood mononuclear cells, taken in the second trimester of pregnancy. The TCR originated in a female donor in good health, enrolled as a control in a pregnancy study. The V call is TRBV6-1, the J call TRBJ1-3; D is ambiguous. The CDR3 DNA is TGTGCCAGCAGCTCCCTGGGAAACACCATATATTTT. It encodes CASSSLGNTIYF.